The present T cell receptor beta chain was sequenced within a study of shared clonotypes between healthy human individuals. The assay used deep level. Some clones are missing from TCRdb's copy, which holds only in-frame ones; the method was immunoSEQ multiplex PCR. The repertoire holds fewer than 3 million clones, with just under 95% as singletons. V dropped 4 bases and J dropped 2 bases, with 8 bases sitting between them. The germline V gene has CDR1 MNHNS and CDR2 SASEGT. This CDR3 is built from 14 residues. This clone was counted a single time. Other DNA sequences in the same sample also yield this CDR3.

The sequencing input was naive CD4+ T cells from PBMCs. As for subset: CD45RA+ positively selected. This TCR derives from a man younger than 30 in good health. Some clones in this sample may be carry-over from other donors' samples. This chain joins TRBV6-1 and TRBJ1-4, with a tentative D call TRBD1 (6 bases). The CDR3: CASSVQGTNEKLFF. CDR3 in DNA: TGTGCCAGCAGTGTCCAGGGGACTAATGAAAAACTGTTTTTT.